This is a list of T cell receptor beta chains from one sample in a study of naive CD8 T cells in extremely preterm neonates. Data came from immunoSEQ multiplex PCR; TCRdb stores just in-frame clones and leaves some out. The sample has several thousand clones; about 93% are singletons. The sample consisted of naive CD8+ T cells from cord blood. The receptor set was obtained from a newborn in good health. The CDR3 runs from the conserved cysteine through the conserved F or W. D genes are given only for firm matches. The listing skips clone size in some rows; elsewhere it reads once, few, many or a size class.

D	length	V	size	J	DNA	CDR3
NA	13	TRBV7-9	NA	TRBJ2-3	TGTGCCAGCAGCAGAGACATCACAGATACGCAGTATTTT	CASSRDITDTQYF
NA	16	TRBV9	NA	TRBJ2-6	TGTGCCAGCAGCGTAGAACAGCTACCTGGGGCCAACGTCCTGACTTTC	CASSVEQLPGANVLTF
TRBD1	15	TRBV4-3	NA	TRBJ2-7	TGCGCCAGCAGCCAAGGATCACAGGGGGCCTACGAGCAGTACTTC	CASSQGSQGAYEQYF
NA	14	TRBV5-6	NA	TRBJ1-6	TGTGCCAGCAGCTTAAGGGGATCTAATTCACCCCTCCACTTT	CASSLRGSNSPLHF
NA	17	TRBV11-2	NA	TRBJ2-7	TGTGCCAGCAGCTTACCCTCCCTGGGAGCGGACCCCTACGAGCAGTACTTC	CASSLPSLGADPYEQYF
TRBD1	15	TRBV9	NA	TRBJ2-1	TGTGCCAGCAGCGTAGAAGGGACAGGGGTGAATGAGCAGTTCTTC	CASSVEGTGVNEQFF
TRBD1	13	TRBV27	once	TRBJ1-1	TGTGCCAGCAGGACAGGGGGCAACACTGAAGCTTTCTTT	CASRTGGNTEAFF
NA	14	TRBV4-1	NA	TRBJ2-2	TGCGCCAGCAGCCACCCCTTAGTGGCCGGGGAGCTGTTTTTT	CASSHPLVAGELFF
NA	14	TRBV21-1	NA	TRBJ2-1	TGTGCCAGCAGCTATCCAAAGAGGGGGAATGAGCAGTTCTTC	CASSYPKRGNEQFF
NA	13	TRBV2	NA	TRBJ1-1	TGTGCCAGCAGTGGACACCTGAACACTGAAGCTTTCTTT	CASSGHLNTEAFF
NA	16	TRBV13	NA	TRBJ1-3	TGTGCCAGCAGCTTAGGGGAACTCAGGGTTGGAAACACCATATATTTT	CASSLGELRVGNTIYF